This paragraph covers one T cell receptor (beta chain) sequence. Its antigen is not identified. This sample was included in a study of identifying expanded T cells in peripheral blood. Notes on the study in general: Variance in clone template counts between two-week samples significantly increased with total template count across all healthy donors. About 1.2 clones differed between technical replicates, versus approximately 17 and 20 over time.

During the collection period, no donor immune events like infections were recorded. Germline assignment: CDR1 MNHEY and CDR2 SVGAGI. V was pared by 0 bases and J by 4 bases, with 10 bases between. The CDR3 runs 14 residues. Using immunoSEQ multiplex PCR, the repertoire was profiled, and TCRdb retains in-frame clones only, with some absent. The data hold around 81,000 clones, with approximately 81% observed a single time. The clonotype originates from a person aged 18 to 75 in good health. Sequenced sample: blood. The chain has TRBV6-5 and TRBJ2-7; possibly TRBD1 or TRBD2 for D (6 bases each). The CDR3 loop reads CASSYSGGWYEQYF. For the CDR3, the DNA is TGTGCCAGCAGTTACTCAGGGGGGTGGTACGAGCAGTACTTC.